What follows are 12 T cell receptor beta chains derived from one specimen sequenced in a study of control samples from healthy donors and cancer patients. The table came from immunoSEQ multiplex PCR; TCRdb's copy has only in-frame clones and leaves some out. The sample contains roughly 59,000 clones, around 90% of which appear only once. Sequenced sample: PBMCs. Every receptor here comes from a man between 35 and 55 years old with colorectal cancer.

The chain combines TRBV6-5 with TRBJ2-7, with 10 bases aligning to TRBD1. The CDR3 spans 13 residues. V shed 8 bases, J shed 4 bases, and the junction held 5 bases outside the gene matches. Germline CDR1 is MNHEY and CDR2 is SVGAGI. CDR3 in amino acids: CASSGQGWYEQYF. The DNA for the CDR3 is TGTGCCAGCTCGGGACAGGGGTGGTACGAGCAGTACTTC.

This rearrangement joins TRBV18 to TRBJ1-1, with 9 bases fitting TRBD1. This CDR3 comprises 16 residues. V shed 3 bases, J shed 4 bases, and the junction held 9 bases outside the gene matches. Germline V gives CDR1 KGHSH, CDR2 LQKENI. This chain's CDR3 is CASSPTPATGGTEAFF. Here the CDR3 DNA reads TGTGCCAGCTCACCCACCCCCGCGACAGGGGGCACTGAAGCTTTCTTT.

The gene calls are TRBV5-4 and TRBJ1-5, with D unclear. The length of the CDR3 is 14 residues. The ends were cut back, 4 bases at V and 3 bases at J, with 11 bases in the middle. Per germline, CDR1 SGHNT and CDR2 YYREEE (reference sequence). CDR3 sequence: CASSDGPYNQPQHF. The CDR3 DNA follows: TGTGCCAGCAGCGACGGACCGTACAATCAGCCCCAGCATTTT.

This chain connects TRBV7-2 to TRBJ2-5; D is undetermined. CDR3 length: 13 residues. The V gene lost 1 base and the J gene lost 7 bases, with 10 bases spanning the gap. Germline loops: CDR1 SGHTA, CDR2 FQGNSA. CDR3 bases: TGTGCCAGCAGCTTAGGGGGTGGGTCGACCCAGTACTTC. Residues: CASSLGGGSTQYF.

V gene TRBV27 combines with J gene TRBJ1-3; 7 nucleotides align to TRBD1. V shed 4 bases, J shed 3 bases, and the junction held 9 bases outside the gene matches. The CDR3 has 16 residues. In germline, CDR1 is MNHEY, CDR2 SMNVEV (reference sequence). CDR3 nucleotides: TGTGCCAGCAGTTCTACCCGGACAGGCGGTGGAAACACCATATATTTT. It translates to CASSSTRTGGGNTIYF.

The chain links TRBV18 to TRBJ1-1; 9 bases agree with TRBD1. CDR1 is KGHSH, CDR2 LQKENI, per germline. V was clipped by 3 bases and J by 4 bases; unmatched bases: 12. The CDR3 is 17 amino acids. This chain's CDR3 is CASSPTTGGTGLTEAFF. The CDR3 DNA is TGTGCCAGCTCACCCACCACGGGCGGGACAGGGCTCACTGAAGCTTTCTTT.

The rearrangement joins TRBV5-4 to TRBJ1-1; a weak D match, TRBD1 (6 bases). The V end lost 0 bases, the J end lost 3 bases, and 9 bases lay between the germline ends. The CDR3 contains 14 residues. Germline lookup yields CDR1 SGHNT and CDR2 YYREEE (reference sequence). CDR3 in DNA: TGTGCCAGCAGCTTGGATCAGGGGTACACTGAAGCTTTCTTT. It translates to CASSLDQGYTEAFF.

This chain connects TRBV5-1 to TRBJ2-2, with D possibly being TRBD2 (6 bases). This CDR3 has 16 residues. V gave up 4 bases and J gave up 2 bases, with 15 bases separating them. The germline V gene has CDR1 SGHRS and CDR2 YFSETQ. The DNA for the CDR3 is TGCGCCAGCAGCCGCCGGGAGCAGGGTAACACCGGGGAGCTGTTTTTT. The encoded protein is CASSRREQGNTGELFF.

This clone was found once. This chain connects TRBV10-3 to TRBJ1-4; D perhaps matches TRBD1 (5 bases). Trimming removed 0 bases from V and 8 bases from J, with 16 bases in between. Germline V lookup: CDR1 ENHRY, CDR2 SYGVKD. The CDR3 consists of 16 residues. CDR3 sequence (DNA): TGTGCCATCAGTGAGTCAGCCGGACAAGCGGGAGAAAAACTGTTTTTT. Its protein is CAISESAGQAGEKLFF.

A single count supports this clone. CDR3 nucleotides: TGTGCCAGCTCACCAGGGACAGAAAACTATGGCTACACCTTC. Translated, it gives CASSPGTENYGYTF. V gene TRBV18 combines with J gene TRBJ1-2; 7 bases agree with TRBD1. CDR3 length: 14 amino acids. The J segment lost 2 bases and the V segment lost 2 bases, leaving 2 bases of the junction unmatched. Per the germline V gene, CDR1 is KGHSH and CDR2 is LQKENI.

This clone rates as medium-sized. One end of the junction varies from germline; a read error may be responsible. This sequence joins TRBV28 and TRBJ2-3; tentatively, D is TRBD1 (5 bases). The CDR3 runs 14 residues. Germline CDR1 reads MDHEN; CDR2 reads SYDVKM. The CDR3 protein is CASSFLQGTDTQYF. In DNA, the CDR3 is TGTGCCAGCAGTTTTTTGCAGGGCACCGATACGCAGTATTTT.

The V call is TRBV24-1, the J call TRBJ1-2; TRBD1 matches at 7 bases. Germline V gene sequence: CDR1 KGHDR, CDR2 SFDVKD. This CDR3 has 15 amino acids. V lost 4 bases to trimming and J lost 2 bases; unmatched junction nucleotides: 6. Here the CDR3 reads CATSDRGTANYGYTF. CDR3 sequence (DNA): TGTGCCACCAGTGACCGGGGGACAGCGAACTATGGCTACACCTTC.